The 24 T cell receptor beta chains listed next were all sequenced from one sample in a study of Ad26.COV2.S vaccination and SARS-CoV-2 variants (dated by TCRdb to the early 2020s). Library prep was done by the immunoSEQ multiplex PCR assay. In its TCRdb copy, this immuneACCESS table keeps in-frame sequences only and misses some clones. Where compared with another copy, unresolved V genes explain less than half of these, and the others have no known cause. The sample table holds a few hundred thousand clones, of which over 75% were seen once. Of the sample, around 3.6% falls within the top ten clones. This sample's treatment or condition label indicates: about 20 received Ad26.COV2.S at low or high dose, single or two shots; several received placebo; per-sample allocation not given. Repertoires of vaccine and placebo recipients were sequenced from samples taken on day 63 after the first injection.

The sample here was peripheral blood, taken in a trial of Ad26.COV2.S vaccine versus placebo. The receptors here all came from a person between 18 and 65 years old who received the Ad26.COV2.S COVID-19 vaccine or a placebo.

V is TRBV4-3 and J is TRBJ1-4; D is unclear. Trimming left V 2 bases short and J 0 bases short, with 10 bases between. Germline V gives CDR1 LGHNA, CDR2 YSLEER. This CDR3 has 16 residues. CDR3 sequence reads: CASSQTPPPTNEKLFF. In DNA form, the CDR3 reads TGCGCCAGCAGCCAAACACCGCCGCCAACTAATGAAAAACTGTTTTTT.

V usage is TRBV5-4 and J usage is TRBJ1-1; 11 bases map to TRBD1. CDR1 and CDR2 (germline): SGHNT, YYREEE (reference sequence). The V gene end was trimmed by 4 bases and the J gene end by 4 bases; junction bases not matched to a gene: 15. The CDR3 is 18 residues long. CDR3 region: CASSPSDRGRMIGTEAFF. CDR3 nucleotides: TGTGCCAGCAGCCCTTCGGACAGGGGGCGCATGATAGGCACTGAAGCTTTCTTT.

The rearrangement joins TRBV30 to TRBJ2-3; 7 nucleotides align to TRBD2. The germline CDR1 and CDR2 sequences are GTSNPN and SVGIG (reference sequence). V lost 3 bases, J lost 1 base, and 1 base stayed unmatched. The CDR3 totals 13 residues. The CDR3 DNA sequence: TGTGCCTGGAGGGCGGGGGGCACAGATACGCAGTATTTT. Its protein is CAWRAGGTDTQYF.

The V gene is TRBV6-6, the J gene TRBJ2-1; TRBD2 aligns across 7 bases. This CDR3 contains 16 residues. The germline gives CDR1 MNHNY, CDR2 SVGAGI (reference sequence). Trimming at V came to 6 bases and at J to 6 bases, leaving 14 bases not matched to a gene. The CDR3 DNA reads TGTGCCAGCAGCAACCTCCGGGACTACGTCGGCAATGAGCAGTTCTTC. Its protein is CASSNLRDYVGNEQFF.

The chain carries TRBV5-8 and TRBJ1-5; D is uncertain. CDR3 length equals 15 residues. Germline V gene data show CDR1 as SGHTS and CDR2 as YDEGEE. V gave up 5 bases and J gave up 1 base, with 13 bases separating them. CDR3 region: CASRSGLRSNQPQHF. CDR3 in DNA: TGTGCCAGCAGGTCAGGATTGAGGAGCAATCAGCCCCAGCATTTT. The full variable domain, with the rest looked up from reference TRBV5-8 and TRBJ1-5, is EAGVTQSPTHLIKTRGQQATLRCSPISGHTSVYWYQQALGLGLQFLLWYDEGEERNRGNFPPRFSGRQFPNYSSELNVNALELEDSALYLCASRSGLRSNQPQHFGDGTRLSIL.

This chain joins TRBV29-1 and TRBJ1-2, with TRBD1 as a possible D gene (5 bases). Germline assignment: CDR1 SQVTM and CDR2 ANQGSEA. This CDR3 is built from 12 residues. V dropped 2 bases and J dropped 3 bases, with 7 bases sitting between them. The CDR3 coding sequence is TGCAGCGTTGAAAAGGGACACTATGGCTACACCTTC. It specifies CSVEKGHYGYTF. Together with reference TRBV29-1 and TRBJ1-2, the CDR3 gives the full variable domain: SAVISQKPSRDICQRGTSLTIQCQVDSQVTMMFWYRQQPGQSLTLIATANQGSEATYESGFVIDKFPISRPNLTFSTLTVSNMSPEDSSIYLCSVEKGHYGYTFGSGTRLTVV.

The chain employs TRBV2 and TRBJ2-1, with D perhaps being TRBD1 or TRBD2 (6 bases each). This CDR3 has 16 residues. Looked up from germline, CDR1 is SNHLY and CDR2 is FYNNEI. The V end lost 1 base, the J end lost 0 bases, and 10 bases lay between the germline ends. This chain's CDR3 is CASSEVSGASYNEQFF. The CDR3 nucleotides read TGTGCCAGCAGTGAAGTGTCGGGGGCCTCCTACAATGAGCAGTTCTTC.

The V and J genes are TRBV4-3 and TRBJ2-1; no firm D call. Looked up from germline, CDR1 is LGHNA and CDR2 is YSLEER. CDR3 length equals 15 residues. Trimming pared 2 bases from V and 0 bases from J, leaving 8 bases between. The CDR3 spells CASSQITSSYNEQFF. The CDR3 nucleotides are TGCGCCAGCAGCCAAATCACCAGCTCCTACAATGAGCAGTTCTTC.

This rearrangement joins TRBV4-3 to TRBJ1-5, with D unclear. Trimming took off 3 bases at V and 3 bases at J, with 12 bases between the two ends. The CDR3 is 15 residues long. Germline V CDR1 and CDR2: LGHNA, YSLEER. DNA of the CDR3: TGCGCCAGCAGCCAGACGGACGGCTCCAATCAGCCCCAGCATTTT. Amino acid sequence: CASSQTDGSNQPQHF.

This clone was detected only once. V is TRBV6-5 and J is TRBJ1-1; 8 positions match TRBD1. Trimming took 0 bases from V and 5 from J; bases not matched to a gene: 5. Per germline, CDR1 MNHEY and CDR2 SVGAGI. The CDR3 has 15 amino acids. CDR3 sequence reads: CASSYSLTGGTEAFF. The CDR3 bases are TGTGCCAGCAGTTACTCCCTTACAGGGGGGACTGAAGCTTTCTTT.

This sequence joins TRBV4-3 and TRBJ1-2; D is possibly TRBD1 (6 bases). The V and J ends lost 1 base and 3 bases respectively, with 18 bases between them. This CDR3 has 17 amino acids. From germline, CDR1 is LGHNA and CDR2 YSLEER. The CDR3 coding sequence is TGCGCCAGCAGCCAAGCGCAACTAACGGGGGCCTACTATGGCTACACCTTC. Translated, it gives CASSQAQLTGAYYGYTF.

J is TRBJ1-5 and V is TRBV30; D is undetermined. The CDR3 sequence is 13 residues long. The germline gives CDR1 GTSNPN, CDR2 SVGIG (reference sequence). V lost 0 bases and J 1 base, leaving 4 bases between the germline ends. Written as DNA, the CDR3 is TGTGCCTGGAGTGTTTCCAGCAATCAGCCCCAGCATTTT. It specifies CAWSVSSNQPQHF. Variable domain in full (rest from reference TRBV30 and TRBJ1-5): SQTIHQWPATLVQPVGSPLSLECTVEGTSNPNLYWYRQAAGRGLQLLFYSVGIGQISSEVPQNLSASRPQDRQFILSSKKLLLSDSGFYLCAWSVSSNQPQHFGDGTRLSIL.

The chain employs TRBV3-1 (or the pseudogene TRBV3-2) and TRBJ2-7; D tentatively fits TRBD1 or TRBD2 (5 bases each). Germline V gene sequence: CDR1 LGHDT, CDR2 YNNKEL (reference sequence). With 4 bases removed from V and 6 bases from J, the gap between germline ends came to 13 bases. The CDR3 loop spans 13 amino acids. CDR3 in DNA: TGTGCCAGCAGCCTTCAGGGTGAGGGCGAGCAGTACTTC. Encoded protein: CASSLQGEGEQYF.

The table lists this clone with a few counts. The genes are TRBV30 and TRBJ2-7; no definite D call. CDR1 and CDR2 from the germline V gene are GTSNPN and SVGIG (reference sequence). CDR3 length: 12 amino acids. V was shortened by 1 base and J by 5 bases, with 9 bases between the two germline ends. The CDR3 reads CAWSARRDEQYF. The CDR3 DNA is TGTGCCTGGAGTGCTCGAAGGGACGAGCAGTACTTC.

CDR3 DNA: TGTGCCAGCAGCCAACTCGCGACAGGGGATGAGCAGTTCTTC. Its protein is CASSQLATGDEQFF. The J gene is TRBJ2-1, the V gene TRBV3-1 (or the pseudogene TRBV3-2); 8 bases are a match to TRBD1. The CDR3 sequence is 14 residues long. Germline values: CDR1 LGHDT, CDR2 YNNKEL (reference sequence). V was clipped by 2 bases and J by 8 bases; unmatched bases: 5.

The genes are TRBV6-5 and TRBJ1-5; D unclear. CDR3 length equals 14 residues. Deletions cut 6 bases from V and 1 base from J, with 10 bases between. Per germline, CDR1 MNHEY and CDR2 SVGAGI. The CDR3 reads CASRDQGSNQPQHF. In DNA form, the CDR3 reads TGTGCCAGCAGGGACCAAGGGAGCAATCAGCCCCAGCATTTT.

This chain uses TRBV7-2 with TRBJ2-5; a possible D gene is TRBD2 (5 bases). The germline gives CDR1 SGHTA, CDR2 FQGNSA. The CDR3 extends over 15 amino acids. The germline V and J ends were trimmed by 2 bases and 1 base, with 11 bases remaining between them. CDR3 bases: TGTGCCAGCAGCTTAACCCGGCGGGTCCAAGAGACCCAGTACTTC. Translation gives CASSLTRRVQETQYF.

The rearrangement links TRBV7-8 to TRBJ2-1, with TRBD1 as a possible D gene (5 bases). CDR1 and CDR2 from the germline V gene are SGHVS and FQNEAQ. The V and J ends lost 1 base and 7 bases respectively, with 11 bases between them. This CDR3 spans 14 amino acids. CDR3 protein: CASSLGRVVNEQFF. DNA of the CDR3: TGTGCCAGCAGCTTAGGCAGGGTGGTAAATGAGCAGTTCTTC.

This CDR3 is CASSDRTGQETQYF. The CDR3 nucleotides are TGTGCCAGCAGTGACCGGACAGGCCAAGAGACCCAGTACTTC. The chain carries TRBV2 and TRBJ2-5, with TRBD1 identical over 7 bases. Germline V gene lookup returns CDR1 SNHLY and CDR2 FYNNEI. The CDR3 has 14 residues. The V gene end was trimmed by 3 bases and the J gene end by 1 base; junction bases not matched to a gene: 2.

The gene calls are TRBV11-1 and TRBJ2-3; TRBD2 matches at 12 bases. Germline trimming cut 5 bases from V and 7 bases from J; bases unmatched to any gene: 10. The CDR3 extends over 16 amino acids. Germline V gene sequence: CDR1 SGHAT, CDR2 FQDESV (reference sequence). CDR3: CASSPRLAGDRNTQYF. As DNA, the CDR3 is TGTGCCAGCAGCCCCCGACTAGCGGGGGATCGGAATACGCAGTATTTT.

V gene TRBV27 combines with J gene TRBJ2-7; 9 bases align to TRBD1. After removal of 4 bases from V and 3 bases from J, the junction contained 7 bases not matched to a gene. Per germline, CDR1 MNHEY and CDR2 SMNVEV (reference sequence). CDR3 length: 15 amino acids. The CDR3 DNA reads TGTGCCAGCAGTTCCTTTAGGGACAGGGTCTACGAGCAGTACTTC. Protein product: CASSSFRDRVYEQYF.

This chain joins TRBV12-3 or TRBV12-4 and TRBJ1-1; D gene unclear. V was cut by 6 bases and J by 1 base, with 9 bases left in between. The CDR3 is 13 residues long. CDR3 in DNA: TGTGCCAGCAGCCCGGCGTCGAACACTGAAGCTTTCTTT. This encodes CASSPASNTEAFF.

V is TRBV4-1 and J is TRBJ2-7; possibly TRBD1 or TRBD2 for D (6 bases each). V lost 1 base, J lost 3 bases, and 13 bases lay in between. CDR1 is MGHRA and CDR2 is YSYEKL in the germline V gene. The CDR3 is 15 residues long. This chain's CDR3 is CASSQGGQGGYEQYF. CDR3 sequence (DNA): TGCGCCAGCAGCCAAGGGGGGCAGGGAGGCTACGAGCAGTACTTC.

This sequence joins TRBV5-4 and TRBJ1-6; no reliable D call. CDR1 SGHNT and CDR2 YYREEE come from the germline V gene (reference sequence). The CDR3 has 13 residues. Trimming shortened V by 3 bases and J by 8 bases, and 9 bases separated the two germline ends. CDR3 residues: CASSSNRDSPLHF. Here the CDR3 DNA reads TGTGCCAGCAGCTCCAATCGGGATTCACCCCTCCACTTT.